This is a list of T cell receptor beta chains from one sample in a study of control samples from healthy donors and cancer patients. Profiling relied on immunoSEQ multiplex PCR, and the TCRdb table lists in-frame clones only, not all of them. Of 150,000 to 180,000 clones listed, roughly 94% are singletons. The sequencing sample was made of blood. Receptor source: a middle-aged man in good health. CDR3s include the opening cysteine and the closing phenylalanine or tryptophan. Fields, in order: V gene, clone size, D gene, J gene, CDR3 DNA, CDR3 protein. A D gene is named only where the DNA matches it firmly. Not every row has a clone size; where given, it reads once, few, many or a size class.

v_gene: TRBV5-6
abundance: -
d_gene: -
j_gene: TRBJ1-4
CDR3nt: TGTGCCAGCAGCCCGTTGGGGGGGTTTCTTGAAAAACTGTTTTTT
CDR3aa: CASSPLGGFLEKLFF

v_gene: TRBV14
abundance: once
d_gene: -
j_gene: TRBJ2-1
CDR3nt: TGTGCCAGCAGCCAAGCGGGAAACAATGAGCAGTTCTTC
CDR3aa: CASSQAGNNEQFF

v_gene: TRBV3-1/TRBV3-2
abundance: -
d_gene: TRBD2
j_gene: TRBJ2-1
CDR3nt: TGTGCCAGCAGCCACTTCGGCGGGGGTGAGCAGTTCTTC
CDR3aa: CASSHFGGGEQFF

v_gene: TRBV11-2
abundance: -
d_gene: -
j_gene: TRBJ2-1
CDR3nt: TGTGCCAGCGGGGCCACCGTCTACAATGAGCAGTTCTTC
CDR3aa: CASGATVYNEQFF

v_gene: TRBV2
abundance: -
d_gene: -
j_gene: TRBJ2-7
CDR3nt: TGTGCCAGCAGTGAAGAGGCCCGATGGTACGAGCAGTACTTC
CDR3aa: CASSEEARWYEQYF

v_gene: TRBV5-4
abundance: -
d_gene: -
j_gene: TRBJ2-1
CDR3nt: TGTGCCAGCAGCTTGGGACACATCAATGAGCAGTTCTTC
CDR3aa: CASSLGHINEQFF

v_gene: TRBV7-2
abundance: -
d_gene: -
j_gene: TRBJ2-7
CDR3nt: TGTGCCAGTACCCCCGAACAGGGACTTCCCTACGAGCAGTACTTC
CDR3aa: CASTPEQGLPYEQYF

v_gene: TRBV30
abundance: -
d_gene: TRBD1
j_gene: TRBJ1-2
CDR3nt: TGTGCCTGGAGTGTTGGGACAGGCTATGGCTACACCTTC
CDR3aa: CAWSVGTGYGYTF

v_gene: TRBV6-4
abundance: once
d_gene: -
j_gene: TRBJ2-3
CDR3nt: TGTGCCAGCAGTGTTTCGCCCGGATCCACAGATACGCAGTATTTT
CDR3aa: CASSVSPGSTDTQYF

v_gene: TRBV6-5
abundance: -
d_gene: -
j_gene: TRBJ1-2
CDR3nt: TGTGCCAGCAGTTCCACGAATTCCGCTCGCTATGGCTACACCTTC
CDR3aa: CASSSTNSARYGYTF

v_gene: TRBV10-1
abundance: -
d_gene: TRBD2
j_gene: TRBJ2-7
CDR3nt: TGCGCCAGCAGAATCCTGGGGGCTAGCGGGGAATACGAGCAGTACTTC
CDR3aa: CASRILGASGEYEQYF

v_gene: TRBV21-1
abundance: -
d_gene: -
j_gene: TRBJ1-2
CDR3nt: TGTGCCAGCAGCTCCGGGACAGGCCCCTATGGCTACACCTTC
CDR3aa: CASSSGTGPYGYTF

v_gene: TRBV24-1
abundance: -
d_gene: -
j_gene: TRBJ2-3
CDR3nt: TGTGCCACCGGCGCTTCAGGTGGGGGAACAGATACGCAGTATTTT
CDR3aa: CATGASGGGTDTQYF

v_gene: TRBV5-1
abundance: once
d_gene: -
j_gene: TRBJ1-4
CDR3nt: TGCGCCAGCAGCATAAACGGACGGAATGAAAAACTGTTTTTT
CDR3aa: CASSINGRNEKLFF

v_gene: TRBV28
abundance: -
d_gene: -
j_gene: TRBJ2-7
CDR3nt: TGTGCCAGCGCGGGGGCCCACCTGACAGGTGGGGTGACCTACGAGCAGTACTTC
CDR3aa: CASAGAHLTGGVTYEQYF

v_gene: TRBV19
abundance: -
d_gene: -
j_gene: TRBJ1-5
CDR3nt: TGTGCCAGTAGTTCGGGACCCCGACAGCCCCAGCATTTT
CDR3aa: CASSSGPRQPQHF

v_gene: TRBV4-3
abundance: -
d_gene: -
j_gene: TRBJ1-1
CDR3nt: TGCGCCAGCAGCCAATCAACCGGGACAAGGGCCACTGAAGCTTTCTTT
CDR3aa: CASSQSTGTRATEAFF

v_gene: TRBV9
abundance: -
d_gene: -
j_gene: TRBJ2-1
CDR3nt: TGTGCCAGCAGCGTAGAAGGGCTCTCCTACAATGAGCAGTTCTTC
CDR3aa: CASSVEGLSYNEQFF

v_gene: TRBV10-1
abundance: -
d_gene: -
j_gene: TRBJ2-4
CDR3nt: TGCGCCAGCAGTGAGGTGGGCTCCAAAAACATTCAGTACTTC
CDR3aa: CASSEVGSKNIQYF

v_gene: TRBV27
abundance: -
d_gene: -
j_gene: TRBJ1-1
CDR3nt: TGTGCCAGCAGTTTAGGACACACGCCGAACACTGAAGCTTTCTTT
CDR3aa: CASSLGHTPNTEAFF

v_gene: TRBV7-9
abundance: -
d_gene: TRBD1
j_gene: TRBJ1-1
CDR3nt: TGTGCCAGCAGCTTGGCTCGGACAGGGGGCACTGAAGCTTTCTTT
CDR3aa: CASSLARTGGTEAFF

v_gene: TRBV12-3/TRBV12-4
abundance: -
d_gene: -
j_gene: TRBJ1-2
CDR3nt: TGTGCCAGCAGTTTTTTCCCGCTAGATGGCTACACCTTC
CDR3aa: CASSFFPLDGYTF

v_gene: TRBV7-8
abundance: -
d_gene: TRBD1
j_gene: TRBJ1-1
CDR3nt: TGTGCCAGCAGCACCAGGGGTGGGACAGCCACTGAAGCTTTCTTT
CDR3aa: CASSTRGGTATEAFF

v_gene: TRBV11-2
abundance: once
d_gene: -
j_gene: TRBJ2-7
CDR3nt: TGTGCCAGCAGCCTGACTGATTCCTACGAGCAGTACTTC
CDR3aa: CASSLTDSYEQYF

v_gene: TRBV20-1
abundance: -
d_gene: -
j_gene: TRBJ1-2
CDR3nt: TGCAGTGCCAGACAGGAGGGCTACACCTTC
CDR3aa: CSARQEGYTF

v_gene: TRBV5-1
abundance: -
d_gene: -
j_gene: TRBJ1-1
CDR3nt: TGCGCCAGCAGCTTGGTGAGGGCCCAGGGAGCTTTCTTT
CDR3aa: CASSLVRAQGAFF

v_gene: TRBV10-3
abundance: -
d_gene: -
j_gene: TRBJ2-3
CDR3nt: TGTGCCATCGGGGTTGACGGCACAGATACGCAGTATTTT
CDR3aa: CAIGVDGTDTQYF

v_gene: TRBV29-1
abundance: -
d_gene: -
j_gene: TRBJ1-1
CDR3nt: TGCAGCGTTGAAGGGAACACTGAAGCTTTCTTT
CDR3aa: CSVEGNTEAFF

v_gene: TRBV27
abundance: -
d_gene: -
j_gene: TRBJ2-7
CDR3nt: TGTGCCAGCAGTCCATCCTACTACGAGCAGTACTTC
CDR3aa: CASSPSYYEQYF